The sequence of this T cell receptor beta chain was determined in a study of T-cell reconstitution after alpha-beta-depleted transplantation in children. General study findings and limits: Surviving recipient T cells and thymic progenitors accounted for the high day-60 TCRbeta diversity observed in some patients. Hyperexpanded clones declined; after one year, newly produced T cells mostly supplied diversity. Alpha-beta T cells about two months after transplant reportedly derived from several hundred expanded graft clones.

The TCRbeta library incorporated unique molecular identifiers. MiXCR, run by TCRdb on the PCR reads, gives a single entry per CDR3 protein. The sample includes approximately 630,000 distinct CDR3 sequences, roughly 13% of them seen just once. In this sample, this clonotype turned up a few times. Its antigen is not known. The CDR3 runs 12 residues. The germline gives CDR1 SGHDN, CDR2 FVKESK. V lost 1 base, J lost 6 bases, and 6 bases lay in between. This clonotype was obtained from a girl aged 2 to 9 with congenital amegakaryocytic thrombocytopenia, due to receive a stem cell transplant. The sample here was PBMCs, taken before TCRalphabeta/CD19-depleted stem cell transplant. The rearrangement links TRBV14 to TRBJ1-1; D remains ambiguous. The CDR3 is CASSQVGPEAFF. DNA for the CDR3: TGTGCCAGCAGCCAAGTAGGACCTGAAGCTTTCTTT.